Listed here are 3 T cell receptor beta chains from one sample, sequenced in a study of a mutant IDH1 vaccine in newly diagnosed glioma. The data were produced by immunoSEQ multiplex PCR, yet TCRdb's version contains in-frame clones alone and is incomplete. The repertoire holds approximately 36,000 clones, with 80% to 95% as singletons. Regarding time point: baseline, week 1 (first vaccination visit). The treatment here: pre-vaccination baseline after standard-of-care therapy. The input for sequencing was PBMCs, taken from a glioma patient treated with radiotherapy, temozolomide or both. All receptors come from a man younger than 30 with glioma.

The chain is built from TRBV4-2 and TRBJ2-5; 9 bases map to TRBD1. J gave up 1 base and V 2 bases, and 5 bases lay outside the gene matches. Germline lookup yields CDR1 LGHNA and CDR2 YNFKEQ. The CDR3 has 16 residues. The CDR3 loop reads CASSQRGTGLQETQYF. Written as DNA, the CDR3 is TGTGCCAGCAGCCAACGCGGGACAGGGCTCCAAGAGACCCAGTACTTC.

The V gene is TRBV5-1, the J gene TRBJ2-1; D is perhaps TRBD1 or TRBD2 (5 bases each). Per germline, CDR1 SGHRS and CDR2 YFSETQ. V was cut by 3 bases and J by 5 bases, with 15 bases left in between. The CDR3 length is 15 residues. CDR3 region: CASSSPETADNEQFF. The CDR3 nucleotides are TGCGCCAGCAGCTCCCCGGAGACAGCGGACAATGAGCAGTTCTTC.

The chain's CDR3 is CASSPGGGFDQPQHF. CDR3 bases: TGTGCCAGCAGCCCCGGAGGTGGATTTGATCAGCCCCAGCATTTT. The V call is TRBV9, the J call TRBJ1-5, with D unresolved. The CDR3 is 15 residues long. Looked up from germline, CDR1 is SGDLS and CDR2 is YYNGEE. Deletions cut 4 bases from V and 5 bases from J, with 16 bases between.